This T cell receptor (beta chain) was obtained from a study of blood T cell repertoires in COVID-19. No more than 2 weeks before study entry, exposed participants had met a case of COVID-19. As processed by the authors: Amplification of reference gene primers was used by the study to estimate nucleated cell counts. The assay was immunoSEQ multiplex PCR, and TCRdb's table has in-frame clones only and misses some. The DNA was the basis for D and trimming; V, J and clone size are from that table. The repertoire holds a few hundred thousand clones, with 88% as singletons. Trimming left V 4 bases short and J 6 bases short, with 12 bases between. The CDR3 length is 13 residues. Germline assignment: CDR1 SGHVS and CDR2 FQNEAQ.

Source material: PBMCs or T cells enriched from blood (not recorded which). The V gene is TRBV7-8, the J gene TRBJ1-1; a possible D gene is TRBD1 (6 bases). The source is a woman between 25 and 40 years old who had been exposed to COVID-19. Here the CDR3 reads CASSSGQTAEAFF. The CDR3 DNA reads as TGTGCCAGCAGCTCCGGACAGACCGCTGAAGCTTTCTTT.